The next 4 T cell receptor beta chains were all read from a single sample in a study of T cell clones after liver transplantation. Sequencing was performed with immunoSEQ multiplex PCR; in TCRdb, only in-frame clones are kept and a portion is missing. The table has more than 6,000 clones, 70% seen once; the top ten hold roughly 26%. The source was CD8+ T cells from blood, collected before liver transplant. These receptors all stem from a human donor who received a liver transplant.

This clone was recorded a few times. This rearrangement joins TRBV28 to TRBJ1-6, with D tentatively TRBD1 (5 bases). The CDR3 loop spans 15 amino acids. Germline assignment: CDR1 MDHEN and CDR2 SYDVKM. Trimming took 0 bases from V and 8 from J, leaving 11 bases between them. Here the CDR3 reads CASSLWGVEYSPLHF. As DNA, the CDR3 is TGTGCCAGCAGTTTATGGGGGGTAGAATATTCACCCCTCCACTTT.

J is TRBJ1-2 and V is TRBV6-5, with D tentatively TRBD1 (6 bases). The CDR3 extends over 15 amino acids. Trimming cost V 4 bases and J 1 base, with 13 bases left between them. Germline V gives CDR1 MNHEY, CDR2 SVGAGI. The DNA for the CDR3 is TGTGCCAGCAGTTTAGTGGCAGGGGATAACTATGGCTACACCTTC. Protein sequence: CASSLVAGDNYGYTF.

The chain is built from TRBV9 and TRBJ2-3, with TRBD1 as a possible D gene (6 bases). Trimming cost V 3 bases and J 2 bases, with 13 bases left between them. The CDR3 sequence is 15 residues long. Germline V gene sequence: CDR1 SGDLS, CDR2 YYNGEE. CDR3 sequence: CASSAQGSVTDTQYF. DNA of the CDR3: TGTGCCAGCAGCGCACAGGGTTCGGTCACAGATACGCAGTATTTT.

The chain is built from TRBV13 and TRBJ2-1; D is ambiguous. Germline V gene sequence: CDR1 PRHDT, CDR2 FYEKMQ (reference sequence). The ends were cut back, 6 bases at V and 6 bases at J, with 15 bases in the middle. The CDR3 is 14 amino acids. The CDR3 protein is CASRRTTWPNEQFF. The CDR3 DNA reads TGTGCCAGCAGACGGACGACTTGGCCCAATGAGCAGTTCTTC.